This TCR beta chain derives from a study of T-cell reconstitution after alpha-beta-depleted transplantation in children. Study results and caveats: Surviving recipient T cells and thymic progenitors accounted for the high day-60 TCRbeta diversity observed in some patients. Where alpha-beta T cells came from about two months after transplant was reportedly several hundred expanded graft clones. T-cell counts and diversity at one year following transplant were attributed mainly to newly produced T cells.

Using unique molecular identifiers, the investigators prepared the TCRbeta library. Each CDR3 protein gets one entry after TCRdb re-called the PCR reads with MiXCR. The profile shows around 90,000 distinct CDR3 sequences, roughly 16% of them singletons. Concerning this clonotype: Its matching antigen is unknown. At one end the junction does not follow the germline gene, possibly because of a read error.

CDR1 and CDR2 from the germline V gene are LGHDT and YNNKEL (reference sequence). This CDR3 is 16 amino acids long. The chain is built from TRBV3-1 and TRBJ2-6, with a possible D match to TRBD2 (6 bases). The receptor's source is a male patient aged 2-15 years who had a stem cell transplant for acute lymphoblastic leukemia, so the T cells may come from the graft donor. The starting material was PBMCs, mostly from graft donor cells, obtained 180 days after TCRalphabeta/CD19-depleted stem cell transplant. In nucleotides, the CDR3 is TGTGCCAGCAGCCAAGATCGGGGGTCTGGCGCCAACGTCCTGACTTTC. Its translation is CASSQDRGSGANVLTF.